This T cell receptor beta chain was sequenced during a study of T cell responses to AZD1222 COVID-19 vaccine. The table came from immunoSEQ multiplex PCR; TCRdb's copy has only in-frame clones and leaves some out. The sample yields 200,000 or so clones, 85% to 95% seen once. With V trimmed by 5 bases and J by 2 bases, 5 bases remained unmatched. The germline V gene has CDR1 SGHVS and CDR2 FQNEAQ. This CDR3 region has 15 residues. The sample in question was peripheral blood, obtained on day 0 of AZD1222 vaccination. The chain carries TRBV7-8 and TRBJ2-1; 8 nucleotides line up with TRBD2. The TCR comes from an adult in good health. For the CDR3, the DNA is TGTGCCAGCAGCCGTAGCGGGATGACCTACAATGAGCAGTTCTTC. Amino acid sequence: CASSRSGMTYNEQFF.